This entry lists 13 T cell receptor beta chains sequenced from one sample in a study of cytomegalovirus exposure and HLA in healthy donors (dated by TCRdb to about 2017). The protocol used for the library was the immunoSEQ multiplex PCR assay. TCRdb retrieved this table from immuneACCESS and kept in-frame rearrangements only. Not all clones are present; in checked studies, unresolved V genes account for under half, and no reason is known for the remainder. For this sample the table gives about 95,000 clones, of which around 85% were detected only once. Together, the top ten hold 20% of the sample. Sequencing was performed on PBMCs. The source of these receptors is a man younger than 35 in good health and CMV-seropositive.

The CDR3 region is CASSPKGDTAYEQYF. The CDR3 nucleotides read TGTGCCAGCAGCCCGAAGGGGGACACCGCCTACGAGCAGTACTTC. The chain combines TRBV7-9 with TRBJ2-7; D perhaps matches TRBD1 (6 bases). Germline lookup yields CDR1 SEHNR and CDR2 FQNEAQ (reference sequence). V gave up 5 bases and J gave up 2 bases, with 16 bases separating them. CDR3 length equals 15 residues. The whole variable domain, remainder taken from reference TRBV7-9 and TRBJ2-7, is DTGVSQNPRHKITKRGQNVTFRCDPISEHNRLYWYRQTLGQGPEFLTYFQNEAQLEKSRLLSDRFSAERPKGSFSTLEIQRTEQGDSAMYLCASSPKGDTAYEQYFGPGTRLTVT.

V and J are TRBV7-8 and TRBJ2-1; 7 bases line up with TRBD2. The length of the CDR3 is 15 residues. The germline gives CDR1 SGHVS, CDR2 FQNEAQ. Trimming removed 3 bases from V and 8 bases from J; junction bases left unmatched: 10. CDR3 in amino acids: CASSLSGTVSDEQFF. CDR3 nucleotide sequence: TGTGCCAGCAGCTTGAGCGGGACGGTAAGCGATGAGCAGTTCTTC.

CDR3 protein: CASSKGEPGELFF. CDR3 nucleotide sequence: TGTGCCAGCAGTAAGGGGGAACCGGGGGAGCTGTTTTTT. The gene calls are TRBV6-5 and TRBJ2-2; the D gene is possibly TRBD1 (6 bases). This CDR3 comprises 13 residues. The V and J ends lost 5 bases and 8 bases respectively, with 12 bases between them. Per germline, CDR1 MNHEY and CDR2 SVGAGI.

This chain uses TRBV9 with TRBJ2-1, with 7 nucleotides matching TRBD2. CDR3 length: 12 residues. V shed 4 bases and J 10 bases; nucleotides not matched to a gene: 5. Germline assignment: CDR1 SGDLS and CDR2 YYNGEE. The CDR3 reads CASSRGREEQFF. As DNA, the CDR3 is TGTGCCAGCAGCCGAGGGCGGGAGGAGCAGTTCTTC.

The chain joins TRBV6-6 to TRBJ1-1, with D perhaps TRBD1 (5 bases). Trimming took 6 bases from V and 1 from J, leaving 12 bases between them. This CDR3 has 14 residues. Germline CDR1 reads MNHNY; CDR2 reads SVGAGI (reference sequence). The CDR3 protein is CASSSGSGNTEAFF. The CDR3 DNA follows: TGTGCCAGCAGCTCAGGGTCCGGGAACACTGAAGCTTTCTTT.

This clone was counted a few times. The genes are TRBV30 and TRBJ2-5; D perhaps matches TRBD2 (7 bases). Deletions cut 0 bases from V and 5 bases from J, with 16 bases between. The CDR3 covers 15 residues. Germline V lookup: CDR1 GTSNPN, CDR2 SVGIG (reference sequence). The CDR3 sequence: CAWSVGGGGGETQYF. The CDR3, as DNA: TGTGCCTGGAGTGTCGGAGGGGGAGGGGGGGAGACCCAGTACTTC. Full variable domain (rest looked up from reference TRBV30 and TRBJ2-5): SQTIHQWPATLVQPVGSPLSLECTVEGTSNPNLYWYRQAAGRGLQLLFYSVGIGQISSEVPQNLSASRPQDRQFILSSKKLLLSDSGFYLCAWSVGGGGGETQYFGPGTRLLVL.

The rearrangement uses TRBV5-1 and TRBJ2-5; TRBD2 aligns across 7 bases. The CDR3 runs 17 residues. Germline-derived CDR1 and CDR2 are SGHRS and YFSETQ. Trimming cost V 2 bases and J 3 bases; bases outside gene matches: 13. The CDR3: CASSFPLREQREETQYF. In nucleotides, the CDR3 is TGCGCCAGCAGCTTCCCCCTGCGGGAGCAGCGAGAAGAGACCCAGTACTTC.

The genes are TRBV5-1 and TRBJ2-2, with a possible D match to TRBD1 (5 bases). V lost 0 bases and J 6 bases, leaving 12 bases between the germline ends. Looked up from germline, CDR1 is SGHRS and CDR2 is YFSETQ. The CDR3 sequence is 15 residues long. In DNA form, the CDR3 reads TGCGCCAGCAGCTTGGTAGGGGTGCCGGCCGGGGAGCTGTTTTTT. Translation: CASSLVGVPAGELFF.

V and J are TRBV5-1 and TRBJ2-5; D is unresolved. There are 15 residues in the CDR3. CDR1 is SGHRS and CDR2 is YFSETQ in the germline V gene. V was shortened by 0 bases and J by 4 bases, with 13 bases between the two germline ends. The CDR3 is CASSLEDSHRETQYF. The CDR3 DNA reads TGCGCCAGCAGCTTGGAAGACTCTCACCGAGAGACCCAGTACTTC.

The genes are TRBV27 and TRBJ1-5; maybe TRBD1 (6 bases). Between the trimmed V and J ends, which lost 6 bases and 7 bases, there was a span of 10 bases. This CDR3 comprises 12 residues. Germline V lookup: CDR1 MNHEY, CDR2 SMNVEV (reference sequence). The DNA of the CDR3 is TGTGCCAGCAGCCAAACAGGGCAGCCCCAGCATTTT. It codes for CASSQTGQPQHF.

This clone was observed a few times. The chain couples TRBV2 to TRBJ1-3; 8 bases agree with TRBD1. This CDR3 has 12 amino acids. CDR1 SNHLY and CDR2 FYNNEI come from the germline V gene. The junction had 7 bases not matched to a gene; V was cut back by 2 bases and J by 16 bases. The CDR3 DNA is TGTGCCAGCAGTGAAACGACAGGGGTTAATTATTTT. It encodes CASSETTGVNYF.

The gene calls are TRBV6-4 and TRBJ1-1, with D maybe TRBD1 (6 bases). Between the trimmed V and J ends, which lost 2 bases and 9 bases, there was a span of 10 bases. The CDR3 extends over 12 amino acids. Germline V gene sequence: CDR1 MRHNA, CDR2 SNTAGT. CDR3 sequence reads: CASSDGGPQAFF. DNA of the CDR3: TGTGCCAGCAGTGACGGGGGCCCCCAAGCTTTCTTT.

This sequence joins TRBV6-1 and TRBJ2-3, with D tentatively TRBD1 (5 bases). This CDR3 comprises 13 residues. The ends were cut back, 7 bases at V and 5 bases at J, with 13 bases in the middle. The germline gives CDR1 MNHNS, CDR2 SASEGT. The CDR3 protein is CASKTSGIDTQYF. In DNA form, the CDR3 reads TGTGCCAGCAAGACGTCAGGGATAGATACGCAGTATTTT.